Listed below are T cell receptor beta chains from one sample, sequenced in a study of T-cell reconstitution after alpha-beta-depleted transplantation in children. TCRdb itself ran the PCR reads through MiXCR, one entry per CDR3 protein. The sample consists of around 370,000 distinct CDR3 sequences, about 9.3% of them appearing once. This sample comprised PBMCs from the stem cell graft donor, obtained from the stem cell graft. Receptors originate from a human donor who donated a stem cell graft to a child with acute lymphoblastic leukemia. CDR3s include the opening cysteine and the closing phenylalanine or tryptophan. A D gene is named only where the DNA matches it firmly. Rows may omit the clone size; those that give it use once, few, many or a size class.

TRBV4-1	NA	NA	TRBJ1-1	CASSQDFGRVTEAFF	TGCGCCAGCAGCCAAGATTTTGGCAGGGTCACTGAAGCTTTCTTT
TRBV5-5	TRBD1	NA	TRBJ2-3	CASSITGERTDTQYF	TGTGCCAGCAGCATAACAGGGGAACGCACAGATACGCAGTATTTT
TRBV3-1	NA	many	TRBJ1-2	CASSHPGGYGYTF	TGTGCCAGCAGCCACCCAGGAGGCTATGGCTACACCTTC
TRBV29-1	NA	few	TRBJ1-2	CSVAGGVYGYTF	TGCAGCGTTGCGGGCGGGGTCTATGGCTACACCTTC
TRBV20-1	NA	NA	TRBJ1-6	CSAPVTKGDNSPLHF	TGCAGTGCTCCCGTTACTAAAGGCGATAATTCACCCCTCCACTTT
TRBV12-3/TRBV12-4	TRBD2	NA	TRBJ2-7	CASSPRGGAGAGDEQYF	TGTGCCAGCAGTCCCCGAGGAGGTGCGGGAGCGGGAGATGAGCAGTACTTC
TRBV4-1	TRBD2	many	TRBJ2-1	CASSQDLAVYNEQFF	TGCGCCAGCAGCCAAGACCTAGCGGTCTACAATGAGCAGTTCTTC
TRBV29-1	NA	few	TRBJ1-4	CSVEVRGRSEKLFF	TGCAGCGTTGAAGTAAGGGGTCGGAGTGAAAAACTGTTTTTT
TRBV7-9	NA	few	TRBJ1-5	CASSFRKAQASNQPQHF	TGTGCCAGCAGCTTCAGAAAAGCACAGGCTAGCAATCAGCCCCAGCATTTT
TRBV2	TRBD2	NA	TRBJ2-1	CASTGPAGDNEQFF	TGTGCCTCGACGGGGCCAGCGGGAGACAATGAGCAGTTCTTC
TRBV15	NA	NA	TRBJ2-3	CATSTGADQGRDTQYF	TGTGCCACCAGCACCGGGGCGGACCAGGGGCGGGATACGCAGTATTTT
TRBV5-1	NA	many	TRBJ1-1	CASSLVSGEAFF	TGCGCCAGCAGCTTGGTTTCGGGTGAAGCTTTCTTT
TRBV5-1	TRBD2	many	TRBJ2-3	CASSLSLGGRRTDTQYF	TGCGCCAGCAGCCTATCCCTGGGAGGGAGGAGGACAGATACGCAGTATTTT
TRBV6-1	NA	many	TRBJ2-3	CASTHMEAASTDTQYF	TGTGCCAGCACCCACATGGAGGCCGCCAGCACAGATACGCAGTATTTT
TRBV5-1	NA	few	TRBJ1-1	CASSSDGLNTEAFF	TGCGCCAGCAGCTCCGACGGTTTGAACACTGAAGCTTTCTTT
TRBV27	TRBD2	NA	TRBJ2-5	CATSLLKSSGVMWTQYF	TGTGCCACCAGTTTACTGAAATCTAGCGGGGTCATGTGGACCCAGTACTTC
TRBV4-1	NA	NA	TRBJ2-1	CASSQDGGRAVAGGIHNEQFF	TGCGCCAGCAGCCAAGACGGGGGGCGGGCGGTGGCGGGTGGTATCCACAATGAGCAGTTCTTC
TRBV7-2	NA	few	TRBJ1-1	CASSLGVRAATEAFF	TGTGCCAGCAGCTTAGGGGTCAGGGCAGCCACTGAAGCTTTCTTT
TRBV29-1	TRBD2	few	TRBJ2-7	CSVRGLAGTYEQYF	TGCAGCGTAAGGGGACTAGCGGGAACCTACGAGCAGTACTTC
TRBV11-2	NA	NA	TRBJ1-3	CASSLVMGRTGNTIYF	TGTGCCAGCAGCTTAGTTATGGGGAGGACTGGAAACACCATATATTTT
TRBV4-1	NA	many	TRBJ1-5	CASSQEGRSNQPQHF	TGCGCCAGCAGCCAGGAGGGACGGTCCAATCAGCCCCAGCATTTT
TRBV11-2	TRBD2	NA	TRBJ2-4	CASSLRTSGMVEMGKNIQYF	TGTGCCAGCAGCCTCCGGACTAGCGGGATGGTTGAGATGGGCAAAAACATTCAGTACTTC
TRBV7-9	TRBD1	NA	TRBJ2-1	CASSHRDRAYNEQFF	TGTGCCAGCAGCCACCGGGACAGGGCCTACAATGAGCAGTTCTTC
TRBV5-4	TRBD1	few	TRBJ1-6	CASSSQGSGSPLHF	TGTGCCAGCAGTTCACAGGGGAGCGGTTCACCCCTCCACTTT
TRBV29-1	TRBD1	NA	TRBJ2-5	CSVEDLRTGGETQYF	TGCAGCGTTGAAGATCTTCGGACAGGGGGGGAGACCCAGTACTTC
TRBV12-3/TRBV12-4	TRBD1	NA	TRBJ1-1	CASSIGQVPEAFF	TGTGCCAGCAGCATTGGACAGGTCCCTGAAGCTTTCTTT
TRBV7-9	TRBD1	few	TRBJ1-5	CASSKDRVGQPQHF	TGTGCCAGCAGCAAGGACAGGGTGGGACAGCCCCAGCATTTT
TRBV12-5	NA	few	TRBJ1-6	CASGLGGNSPLHF	TGTGCTAGTGGTTTAGGTGGCAATTCACCCCTCCACTTT
TRBV29-1	TRBD2	NA	TRBJ2-1	CSVSGVLYNEQFF	TGCAGCGTTAGCGGGGTGCTTTACAATGAGCAGTTCTTC
TRBV20-1	TRBD2	NA	TRBJ2-3	CSARDRREVTDTQYF	TGCAGTGCTAGAGATCGGCGGGAGGTCACAGATACGCAGTATTTT
TRBV5-1	TRBD1	NA	TRBJ1-2	CASSSWTGYYGYTF	TGCGCCAGCAGCAGTTGGACAGGCTACTATGGCTACACCTTC
TRBV7-9	TRBD2	NA	TRBJ2-1	CASSFSGSQSEQFF	TGTGCCAGCAGCTTTAGCGGGAGTCAATCTGAGCAGTTCTTC
TRBV6-5	NA	many	TRBJ1-2	CASSRDNYGYTF	TGTGCCAGCAGCCGGGATAACTATGGCTACACCTTC
TRBV20-1	NA	many	TRBJ2-1	CSARVGLNEQFF	TGCAGTGCTAGAGTGGGTCTAAATGAGCAGTTCTTC
TRBV29-1	TRBD1	NA	TRBJ2-7	CSVRTGRLYEQYF	TGCAGCGTGCGGACAGGGAGGCTCTACGAGCAGTACTTC
TRBV20-1	NA	many	TRBJ1-1	CSATRSVVMNTEAFF	TGCAGTGCCACACGATCGGTCGTGATGAACACTGAAGCTTTCTTT
TRBV7-2	NA	few	TRBJ2-5	CASSFTGYGETQYF	TGTGCCAGCAGCTTCACAGGGTACGGAGAGACCCAGTACTTC
TRBV4-1	NA	NA	TRBJ2-5	CASSQEGNRETQYF	TGCGCCAGCAGCCAAGAAGGTAACCGGGAGACCCAGTACTTC
TRBV3-1	TRBD1	NA	TRBJ2-2	CASRLQGATGELFF	TGTGCCAGCAGGTTGCAGGGGGCTACCGGGGAGCTGTTTTTT